The 5 T cell receptor beta chains in this list originate from one sample, sequenced in a study of blood T cells in healthy people across ages. The second PCR ran roughly 7 to 11 cycles with a sample-barcoded 5' primer and J-beta primers. TCRdb re-analysed the 5' RACE reads in MiXCR, keeping a single row per CDR3 protein. The table has around 990,000 distinct CDR3 sequences, under 30% seen once. The sample was also reused in another study, on T cells of mothers and their children.

The sample comprised blood. Receptors originate from a girl aged 2 to 10 in good health.

This clonotype was seen only a few times. The chain combines TRBV4-1 with TRBJ2-3; 8 bases agree with TRBD2. This CDR3 contains 21 residues. Germline V gene lookup returns CDR1 MGHRA and CDR2 YSYEKL. Germline trimming cut 5 bases from V and 5 bases from J; bases unmatched to any gene: 27. Here the CDR3 reads CASSTIPHVGPLSGVEDTQYF. The CDR3 DNA follows: TGCGCCAGCAGCACGATTCCCCACGTAGGCCCTCTTAGCGGGGTGGAAGATACGCAGTATTTT.

The J gene is TRBJ2-3, the V gene TRBV6-1; either TRBD1 or TRBD2 may supply D (6 bases each). The CDR3 consists of 15 residues. Trimming pared 10 bases from V and 2 bases from J, leaving 19 bases between. The germline V gene has CDR1 MNHNS and CDR2 SASEGT. The CDR3 DNA is TGTGCCACCACGGTCGAAGGGGGGTCCACAGATACGCAGTATTTT. Translated: CATTVEGGSTDTQYF.

A few counts support this clonotype. This could be a read error, since a much larger clone is one nucleotide away. The chain carries TRBV11-2 and TRBJ2-1; no clear D. The CDR3 is 12 amino acids. Germline V gene data show CDR1 as SGHAT and CDR2 as FQNNGV. In nucleotides, the CDR3 is TGTGCCAGCAGAGACCCCTACAATGAGCAGTCCTTC. It yields the protein CASRDPYNEQSF.

V and J are TRBV5-1 and TRBJ2-5; 10 nucleotides match TRBD2. V dropped 5 bases and J dropped 2; count of bases not matched to a gene: 6. The germline V gene has CDR1 SGHRS and CDR2 YFSETQ. This CDR3 has 15 amino acids. The CDR3 loop is CASRPSGGLQETQYF. Written as DNA, the CDR3 is TGCGCCAGCAGGCCTAGCGGGGGCTTACAAGAGACCCAGTACTTC.

The chain links TRBV7-9 to TRBJ1-4; D not resolved. Trimming cost V 7 bases and J 8 bases, with 11 bases left between them. CDR1 SEHNR and CDR2 FQNEAQ come from the germline V gene (reference sequence). This CDR3 is built from 12 residues. The CDR3 region is CASTFAREKLFF. As DNA, the CDR3 is TGTGCCAGCACGTTTGCCCGAGAAAAACTGTTTTTT.